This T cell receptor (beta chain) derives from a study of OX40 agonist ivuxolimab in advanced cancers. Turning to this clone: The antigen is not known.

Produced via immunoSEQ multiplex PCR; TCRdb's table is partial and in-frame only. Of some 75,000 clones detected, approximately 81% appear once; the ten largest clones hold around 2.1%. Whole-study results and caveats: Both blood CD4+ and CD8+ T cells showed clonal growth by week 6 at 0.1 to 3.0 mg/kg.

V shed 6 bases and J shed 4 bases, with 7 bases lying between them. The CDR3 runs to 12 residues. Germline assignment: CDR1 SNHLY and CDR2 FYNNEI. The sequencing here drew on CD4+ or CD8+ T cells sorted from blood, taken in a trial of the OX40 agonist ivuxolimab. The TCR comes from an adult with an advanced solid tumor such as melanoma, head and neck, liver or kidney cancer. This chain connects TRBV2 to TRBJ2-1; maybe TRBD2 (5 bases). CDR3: CASRLVYNEQFF. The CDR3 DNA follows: TGTGCCAGCAGACTAGTATACAATGAGCAGTTCTTC.